One and the same sample provided the 2 T cell receptor beta chains below, sequenced in a study of blood T cell repertoires in COVID-19. Assay used: immunoSEQ multiplex PCR; TCRdb lists only in-frame clones, some missing. The table has about 110,000 clones, 55% to 75% seen once. Sample: peripheral blood. Receptors originate from a woman aged 40 to 50 with acute or convalescent COVID-19.

There are a few counts of this clone. The chain carries TRBV7-6 and TRBJ1-1; 7 nucleotides align to TRBD1. The V gene end was trimmed by 4 bases and the J gene end by 4 bases; junction bases not matched to a gene: 15. CDR1 and CDR2 from the germline V gene are SGHVS and FNYEAQ. This CDR3 region has 17 residues. Here the CDR3 reads CASSSLTGTVRGTEAFF. The CDR3 coding sequence is TGTGCCAGCAGCTCCCTAACCGGGACAGTAAGGGGCACTGAAGCTTTCTTT.

DNA of the CDR3: TGTGCCAGCACCAAAAGGACTGAAAATCAGCCCCAGCATTTT. Translation: CASTKRTENQPQHF. This rearrangement joins TRBV6-5 to TRBJ1-5; D not certain. Per germline, CDR1 MNHEY and CDR2 SVGAGI. This CDR3 spans 14 amino acids. Trimming removed 7 bases at V and 4 bases at J, with 14 bases between.